Described below is a single T cell receptor beta chain sequence and its context. In the original processing: Cell counts per sample came from amplifying reference gene primers. Measured with immunoSEQ multiplex PCR; TCRdb has only the in-frame clones, and not every one. V and J calls and clone size come straight from that table; D and trimming were deduced from the DNA. The table has roughly 200,000 clones, approximately 88% seen once. The data belong to a study of blood T cell repertoires in COVID-19. Germline assignment: CDR1 SNHLY and CDR2 FYNNEI. Trimming removed 5 bases from V and 0 bases from J; junction bases left unmatched: 8. The CDR3 is 16 residues long.

The material sequenced was peripheral blood. The chain joins TRBV2 to TRBJ1-1, with TRBD1 matching over 8 bases. This sequence was found in a woman aged 35 to 49 with COVID-19, enrolled during active disease. The CDR3 loop reads CASSPTGARMNTEAFF. CDR3 DNA: TGTGCCAGCAGTCCGACAGGGGCCCGCATGAACACTGAAGCTTTCTTT.